What follows are 21 T cell receptor beta chains derived from one specimen sequenced in a study of Ad26.COV2.S vaccination and SARS-CoV-2 variants. Indicated treatment: over 15 received Ad26.COV2.S at low or high dose, single or two shots; five or six received placebo; per-sample allocation not given. Repertoires come from day 63 after the first vaccine or placebo injection. The protocol was immunoSEQ multiplex PCR, while the TCRdb copy is restricted to in-frame clones and leaves out a portion. Altogether about 460,000 clones are present, roughly nine tenths being singletons, with the ten largest covering 1.7%. The sample in question was peripheral blood, obtained in a trial of Ad26.COV2.S vaccine versus placebo. The receptors shown here come from a person aged 18 to 65 who received the Ad26.COV2.S COVID-19 vaccine or a placebo.

The chain joins TRBV4-2 to TRBJ1-2, with 9 positions matching TRBD1. Germline V CDR1 and CDR2: LGHNA, YNFKEQ. This CDR3 comprises 17 residues. The ends lost 0 bases at V and 6 bases at J; junction bases unmatched: 11. The CDR3: CASSQEGQGSGVDGYTF. The CDR3 DNA sequence: TGTGCCAGCAGCCAAGAGGGACAGGGATCTGGGGTTGATGGCTACACCTTC.

V gene TRBV11-2 combines with J gene TRBJ2-1, with D maybe TRBD2 (6 bases). Germline V lookup: CDR1 SGHAT, CDR2 FQNNGV. The CDR3 loop spans 18 amino acids. Trimming stripped 2 bases from V and 4 bases from J, with 21 bases between. The CDR3 coding sequence is TGTGCCAGCAGCTTAAGTAGCGGAAGACCCTCCTTTTACAATGAGCAGTTCTTC. Amino acids: CASSLSSGRPSFYNEQFF.

The rearrangement uses TRBV24-1 and TRBJ2-5, with TRBD1 as a possible D gene (6 bases). The germline V and J ends were trimmed by 9 bases and 2 bases, with 15 bases remaining between them. CDR3 length: 14 residues. Germline V gene lookup returns CDR1 KGHDR and CDR2 SFDVKD. CDR3 nucleotide sequence: TGTGCCACCGCAGGGGACGCAGCACAAGAGACCCAGTACTTC. Its translation is CATAGDAAQETQYF.

The rearrangement uses TRBV4-1 and TRBJ1-5, with TRBD1 identical over 9 bases. J lost 1 base, V lost 4 bases, and 2 bases had no gene match. CDR1 is MGHRA, CDR2 YSYEKL, per germline. CDR3 length equals 15 residues. The CDR3 DNA reads as TGCGCCAGCAGCCCGACAGGGGGGAGCAATCAGCCCCAGCATTTT. It translates to CASSPTGGSNQPQHF.

The chain couples TRBV7-3 to TRBJ2-3; 7 positions agree with TRBD2. With 5 bases clipped from V and 4 bases from J, the junction kept 3 bases outside the gene matches. This CDR3 comprises 13 residues. The germline gives CDR1 SGHTA, CDR2 FQGTGA. CDR3 DNA sequence: TGTGCCAGCAGCCCAGCGGGATCAGATACGCAGTATTTT. It specifies CASSPAGSDTQYF.

V and J are TRBV30 and TRBJ1-4; a weak D match, TRBD1 (6 bases). Germline CDR1 GTSNPN, CDR2 SVGIG (reference sequence). There are 13 residues in the CDR3. Trimming took 5 bases from V and 10 from J, leaving 17 bases between them. CDR3 protein: CAWGGQTGGKLFF. CDR3 DNA: TGTGCCTGGGGGGGCCAGACGGGAGGAAAACTGTTTTTT.

Regarding this clone: The same CDR3 also results from other DNA sequences found in this sample. The CDR3 DNA reads TGTGCCAGCAGCTTAGCTTTAGCGGGGGGCGAGACCCAGTACTTC. Protein: CASSLALAGGETQYF. The V gene is TRBV7-9, the J gene TRBJ2-5, with 10 bases fitting TRBD2. CDR1 is SEHNR, CDR2 FQNEAQ, per germline (reference sequence). Trimming cost V 0 bases and J 5 bases; bases outside gene matches: 3. The CDR3 runs to 15 residues.

The chain links TRBV6-5 to TRBJ2-7, with D uncertain. The CDR3 has 15 amino acids. V lost 0 bases, J lost 0 bases, and 9 bases lay in between. The germline gives CDR1 MNHEY, CDR2 SVGAGI. DNA for the CDR3: TGTGCCAGCAGTTACTCGGCACTTCTCTCCTACGAGCAGTACTTC. It yields the protein CASSYSALLSYEQYF.

The count of this clone is one. The chain uses TRBV28 and TRBJ1-6; possible D gene TRBD1, 5 bases. The CDR3 has 15 residues. The V and J ends lost 3 bases and 9 bases respectively, with 15 bases between them. Germline loops: CDR1 MDHEN, CDR2 SYDVKM. The DNA of the CDR3 is TGTGCCAGCAGTTTCTCTCCCGCGGGGGGTTCACCCCTCCACTTT. Translating it yields CASSFSPAGGSPLHF.

The rearrangement links TRBV18 to TRBJ1-1; D gene uncertain. The CDR3 runs 12 residues. Germline lookup yields CDR1 KGHSH and CDR2 LQKENI. Deletions cut 4 bases from V and 1 base from J, with 4 bases between. CDR3 coding DNA: TGTGCCAGCTCACAAGAGAACACTGAAGCTTTCTTT. This encodes CASSQENTEAFF.

CDR3 sequence: CASSYSPASYNSPLHF. The CDR3 DNA follows: TGTGCCAGCAGTTACTCCCCAGCCAGTTATAATTCACCCCTCCACTTT. V usage is TRBV6-5 and J usage is TRBJ1-6, with no clear D. CDR1 MNHEY and CDR2 SVGAGI come from the germline V gene. V lost 0 bases and J lost 4, with 10 bases in between. This CDR3 has 16 residues.

The genes are TRBV29-1 and TRBJ1-1; unclear D gene. V was pared by 3 bases and J by 0 bases, with 8 bases between. Looked up from germline, CDR1 is SQVTM and CDR2 is ANQGSEA. This CDR3 contains 13 residues. CDR3 sequence: CSVEVSLNTEAFF. CDR3 bases: TGCAGCGTTGAGGTATCATTGAACACTGAAGCTTTCTTT.

V gene TRBV12-3 or TRBV12-4 combines with J gene TRBJ1-6; a possible D gene is TRBD1 (6 bases). V lost 4 bases, J lost 5 bases, and 6 bases lay in between. The CDR3 contains 13 residues. Here the CDR3 DNA reads TGTGCCAGCAGTTACAGGGATAATTCACCCCTCCACTTT. Translating it yields CASSYRDNSPLHF.

The chain combines TRBV7-8 with TRBJ2-2; D call uncertain. The CDR3 runs 14 residues. V lost 7 bases and J 5 bases, leaving 14 bases between the germline ends. The germline V gene encodes CDR1 SGHVS and CDR2 FQNEAQ. The CDR3: CASTTPGWTGELFF. CDR3 DNA sequence: TGTGCCAGCACCACGCCGGGTTGGACCGGGGAGCTGTTTTTT.

The chain links TRBV7-9 to TRBJ2-5; D remains unclear. The CDR3 totals 14 residues. CDR1 and CDR2 (germline): SEHNR, FQNEAQ (reference sequence). V gave up 5 bases and J gave up 2 bases, with 12 bases separating them. The DNA for the CDR3 is TGTGCCAGCAGCCAACCCGGACGGCAAGAGACCCAGTACTTC. Its protein is CASSQPGRQETQYF.

The chain combines TRBV18 with TRBJ1-5; D not resolved. Per the germline V gene, CDR1 is KGHSH and CDR2 is LQKENI. Trimming took 3 bases from V and 0 from J, leaving 18 bases between them. This CDR3 comprises 18 residues. The CDR3 DNA is TGTGCCAGCTCACCGTGGGCAGTCGCCACGGATAGCAATCAGCCCCAGCATTTT. It is translated as CASSPWAVATDSNQPQHF. The variable domain in full, with the rest retrieved from reference TRBV18 and TRBJ1-5, is NAGVMQNPRHLVRRRGQEARLRCSPMKGHSHVYWYRQLPEEGLKFMVYLQKENIIDESGMPKERFSAEFPKEGPSILRIQQVVRGDSAAYFCASSPWAVATDSNQPQHFGDGTRLSIL.

The chain recombines TRBV14 with TRBJ2-7, with 7 bases lining up with TRBD1. The CDR3 is 13 residues long. Trimming took 1 base from V and 4 from J; bases not matched to a gene: 1. Germline-derived CDR1 and CDR2 are SGHDN and FVKESK. The CDR3 sequence is CASSQGQGYEQYF. CDR3 in DNA: TGTGCCAGCAGCCAAGGACAGGGTTACGAGCAGTACTTC.

As to this clone: Other DNA sequences in the same sample also yield this CDR3. J is TRBJ1-5 and V is TRBV2, with D perhaps matching TRBD1 (6 bases). The CDR3 is made up of 14 amino acids. V was shortened by 4 bases and J by 2 bases, with 9 bases between the two germline ends. Germline values: CDR1 SNHLY, CDR2 FYNNEI. This chain's CDR3 is CASSGGQGNQPQHF. The CDR3 coding sequence is TGTGCCAGCAGTGGGGGGCAGGGCAATCAGCCCCAGCATTTT.

This clone showed up just once. The chain has TRBV29-1 and TRBJ1-1; D remains ambiguous. The V end was cut by 3 bases, the J end by 0 bases, with 20 bases between. Per the germline V gene, CDR1 is SQVTM and CDR2 is ANQGSEA. The length of the CDR3 is 17 residues. CDR3 region: CSVDILRRVRMNTEAFF. The CDR3 DNA follows: TGCAGCGTTGACATATTAAGGAGGGTCAGAATGAACACTGAAGCTTTCTTT.

The chain carries TRBV2 and TRBJ1-2; no definite D call. Germline CDR1 SNHLY, CDR2 FYNNEI. The V gene lost 4 bases and the J gene lost 2 bases, with 8 bases spanning the gap. There are 13 residues in the CDR3. The CDR3 DNA reads TGTGCCAGCAGTGTGTTGGTGAACTATGGCTACACCTTC. Translating gives CASSVLVNYGYTF.

The chain combines TRBV7-2 with TRBJ1-1; TRBD1 is a possible D gene (5 bases). Trimming took 0 bases from V and 0 from J, leaving 8 bases between them. The CDR3 runs 15 residues. CDR1 SGHTA and CDR2 FQGNSA come from the germline V gene. This CDR3 is CASSLAGALNTEAFF. The CDR3 DNA is TGTGCCAGCAGCTTAGCAGGGGCCCTGAACACTGAAGCTTTCTTT.